This TCR beta chain is drawn from a study of CXCR3-negative and CXCR3-positive naive CD8 T cells. The CDR3 length is 15 residues. UMI-labeled 5' RACE TRB cDNA libraries were prepared from the cells. TCRdb re-called the 5' RACE reads and gives one entry per CDR3 protein, without DNA. The sample table sets out some 50,000 distinct CDR3 sequences. Regarding the study as a whole: Sequencing showed both naive subsets with comparably high diversity, and memory CD8+ cells much lower.

Every individual CD8+ T cell subset underwent sorting in triplicate at around 300,000 cells apiece. Within the CD8+ T cell compartment, naive cells were CD45RO-CCR7+CD27+CD95-. Notes on this clonotype: Its antigen is undetermined.

The sequenced material came from naive CXCR3- CD8+ T cells from blood. The subset: CD45RO-CCR7+CD27+CD95- naive CD8+ T cells lacking CXCR3 (TNR3-). The V and J genes are TRBV21-1 and TRBJ2-4; absent DNA, TCRdb's TRBD1 call cannot be checked. TRBV21-1 is recorded as a pseudogene. This receptor was obtained from a human donor in good health. Some clones in this sample may be carry-over from other donors' samples. Here the CDR3 reads CASTKNRAGANIQYF.